Sequencing of this T cell receptor beta chain was carried out in a study of CD8+ T cells in alopecia areata. General study findings and limits: The study also sequences resident alphabeta T cells of normal skin in scalp samples. Scalp lesions, especially in alopecia totalis/universalis, had higher clonality than normal scalp.

TCR sequencing used cDNA made by reverse transcription of extracted RNA. Produced via immunoSEQ multiplex PCR; TCRdb's table is partial and in-frame only. This repertoire shows 150,000 to 200,000 clones, around 60% found once; its top ten account for about 14%. CDR1 is SGHDN and CDR2 is FVKESK in the germline V gene. The V end lost 4 bases, the J end lost 0 bases, and 9 bases lay between the germline ends. The CDR3 sequence is 15 residues long. Collected material from alopecia areata patients comprised lesional scalp punch biopsies and peripheral blood. With respect to this clone: Its antigen is currently unknown.

The sequence came from a human donor with alopecia areata. The chain recombines TRBV14 with TRBJ2-2; D gene uncertain. Sequenced material: CD4+ T cells sorted from blood, taken at week 0. The CDR3 DNA reads TGTGCCAGCAGCCGGCAGCTGACGAACACCGGGGAGCTGTTTTTT. Its protein product is CASSRQLTNTGELFF.